Listed below are T cell receptor beta chains from one sample, sequenced in a study of response to subunit inactivated influenza vaccine. TCRdb re-called the RT-PCR reads with MiXCR, one entry per CDR3 protein. Here the sample spans approximately 290,000 distinct CDR3 sequences, roughly 20% being singletons. The sequenced sample was PBMCs from blood, obtained less than 22 months after vaccination. The origin of the receptors is a man between 50 and 70 years old who received an inactivated influenza vaccine. CDR3s include the opening cysteine and the closing phenylalanine or tryptophan. Fields, in order: clone size, D gene, J gene, V gene, CDR3 protein, CDR3 DNA. The D gene is left open where the match is weak. Clone size is stated in some rows and not others, as once, few, many or a class when expanded.

>few|-|TRBJ1-5|TRBV7-2
CASSLVGGNGNQPQHF
TGTGCCAGCAGCTTAGTCGGAGGGAATGGCAATCAGCCCCAGCATTTT
>-|-|TRBJ1-3|TRBV6-8
CASSPRQAGNTIYF
TGTGCCAGCAGTCCCCGGCAGGCCGGAAACACCATATATTTT
>-|TRBD1|TRBJ2-4|TRBV10-3
CAISGQENIQYF
TGTGCCATCAGCGGACAGGAAAACATTCAGTACTTC
>few|-|TRBJ2-5|TRBV2
CASSQYQETQYF
TGTGCCAGCAGTCAGTACCAAGAGACCCAGTACTTC
>few|TRBD2|TRBJ2-3|TRBV7-2
CASSLLGGLATDTQYF
TGTGCCAGCAGCTTATTGGGGGGACTAGCGACAGATACGCAGTATTTT
>-|TRBD1|TRBJ2-7|TRBV6-2/TRBV6-3
CASSYSKGTGVYEQYF
TGTGCCAGCAGTTACTCGAAGGGGACAGGGGTCTACGAGCAGTACTTC
>-|-|TRBJ2-7|TRBV28
CASNPGHTSYEQYF
TGTGCCAGCAATCCAGGACACACATCCTACGAGCAGTACTTC
>-|-|TRBJ2-2|TRBV18
CASSPNDRDTGELFF
TGTGCCAGCTCACCTAACGACAGAGACACCGGGGAGCTGTTTTTT
>few|-|TRBJ1-1|TRBV9
CASSGPHPGDTEAFF
TGTGCCAGCAGCGGACCGCATCCTGGGGACACTGAAGCTTTCTTT
>few|TRBD1|TRBJ1-4|TRBV7-9
CASSRAYRGSEKLFF
TGTGCCAGCAGCCGAGCTTACAGGGGGTCTGAAAAACTGTTTTTT
>once|-|TRBJ2-7|TRBV28
CASTGGVDEQYF
TGTGCCAGCACTGGAGGGGTAGACGAGCAGTACTTC
>many|-|TRBJ2-3|TRBV28
CASSPDRSTDTQYF
TGTGCCAGCAGTCCCGACAGGAGCACAGATACGCAGTATTTT
>-|TRBD1|TRBJ2-5|TRBV5-1
CASSLHRGGQETQYF
TGCGCCAGCAGCTTGCACAGGGGCGGTCAAGAGACCCAGTACTTC
>-|TRBD1|TRBJ2-7|TRBV27
CASSLVPTGYEQYF
TGTGCCAGCAGTTTGGTTCCGACAGGGTACGAGCAGTACTTC
>few|-|TRBJ2-6|TRBV5-1
CASSVTSSGANVLTF
TGCGCCAGCAGCGTGACCAGCTCTGGGGCCAACGTCCTGACTTTC
>-|TRBD1|TRBJ1-2|TRBV20-1
CSARDHTGGNYGYTF
TGCAGTGCTAGAGATCACACAGGGGGCAACTATGGCTACACCTTC
>-|-|TRBJ1-6|TRBV30
CAWSVPTWNNSPLHF
TGTGCCTGGAGTGTTCCCACATGGAATAATTCACCCCTCCACTTT